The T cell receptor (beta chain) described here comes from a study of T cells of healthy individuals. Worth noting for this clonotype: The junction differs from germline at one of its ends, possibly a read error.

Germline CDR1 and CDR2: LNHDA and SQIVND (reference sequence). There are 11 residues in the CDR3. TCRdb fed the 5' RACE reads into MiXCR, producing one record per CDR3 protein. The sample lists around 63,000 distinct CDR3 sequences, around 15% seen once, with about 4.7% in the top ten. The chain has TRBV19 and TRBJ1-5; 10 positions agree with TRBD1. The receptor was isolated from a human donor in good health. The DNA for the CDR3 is TGTGCCAGTAGGCCGGGACAGGGGTTCATCTTC. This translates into CASRPGQGFIF.